Reported below is one TCR beta chain. Profiling relied on immunoSEQ multiplex PCR, and the TCRdb table lists in-frame clones only, not all of them. The repertoire has 35,000 to 45,000 clones, about 85% of them found once; the top ten carry about 2.7%. The sample comes from a study of OX40 agonist ivuxolimab in advanced cancers. Overall study context: In three patients, partial responses were observed, one with hepatocellular carcinoma and two with cutaneous melanoma.

Trimming pared 0 bases from V and 1 base from J, leaving 6 bases between. The CDR3 contains 14 residues. In germline, CDR1 is SGHDN, CDR2 FVKESK. This TCR derives from an adult with an advanced solid tumor such as melanoma, head and neck, liver or kidney cancer. The sample in question was CD4+ or CD8+ T cells sorted from blood, obtained in a trial of the OX40 agonist ivuxolimab. This rearrangement joins TRBV14 to TRBJ1-1; D unresolved. The CDR3 loop is CASSQDSGNTEAFF. The CDR3 DNA sequence: TGTGCCAGCAGCCAAGATAGTGGGAACACTGAAGCTTTCTTT.